Listed below are T cell receptor beta chains from one sample, sequenced in a study of T cells in Graves' hyperthyroidism and ophthalmopathy. In TCRdb, the multiplex PCR reads were re-called with MiXCR into one record per CDR3 protein. The sample holds roughly 400,000 distinct CDR3 sequences, approximately 14% seen once. Sequenced input: blood. The source is a woman aged 18-29 years with Graves' hyperthyroidism that later progressed to Graves' ophthalmopathy. Both conserved end residues are part of each CDR3. D genes are given only for firm matches. Clone size, where shown, is once, few, many, or a class for clones that have expanded.

J gene | D gene | clone size | V gene | CDR3 DNA | CDR3 protein
TRBJ2-7 | TRBD1 | few | TRBV27 | TGTGCCAGCAGTTTATACGACAGGGGGAGGGAGCAGTACTTC | CASSLYDRGREQYF
TRBJ1-5 | TRBD1 | many | TRBV6-2/TRBV6-3 | TGTGCCAGCAGACTCCGGACAGGGTCTCGGGTGCCTAGCAATCAGCCCCAGCATTTT | CASRLRTGSRVPSNQPQHF
TRBJ1-3 | . | . | TRBV20-1 | TGCAGTGCTAGAGTTCCAGGTGGAAACACCATATATTTT | CSARVPGGNTIYF
TRBJ1-4 | TRBD1 | . | TRBV4-3 | TGCGCCAGCAGCGAAACGACAGGGTGGGGAGCAACTAATGAAAAACTGTTTTTT | CASSETTGWGATNEKLFF
TRBJ2-7 | TRBD2 | many | TRBV7-9 | TGTGCCAGCAGCCGCGAGACTAGCGGAGGGCGGCAGTACTTC | CASSRETSGGRQYF
TRBJ1-1 | TRBD1 | few | TRBV12-3/TRBV12-4 | TGTGCCAGCAGTTTAATTCCCGGGACAGACATGAACACTGAAGCTTTCTTT | CASSLIPGTDMNTEAFF
TRBJ2-4 | . | many | TRBV5-1 | TGCGCCAGCAGCTTGGGGTTTGGGGACCCATGGATAGGAGCCAAAAACATTCAGTACTTC | CASSLGFGDPWIGAKNIQYF
TRBJ2-5 | TRBD1 | . | TRBV11-1 | TGTGCCAGCAGCATAGGGACAGTGCAAGAGACCCAGTACTTC | CASSIGTVQETQYF
TRBJ1-2 | . | . | TRBV7-2 | TGTGCCAGCAGCTTAGCGATGGCAGGCTTTAACTATGGCTACACCTTC | CASSLAMAGFNYGYTF
TRBJ2-1 | . | many | TRBV29-1 | TGCAGCGTGGGGGAACCCGGGACCTCCAATGAGCAGTTCTTC | CSVGEPGTSNEQFF
TRBJ2-2 | . | . | TRBV25-1 | TGTGCCAGCAGCAAGGTGACCAATCCTCGGTCGCACGGGGAGCTGTTTTTT | CASSKVTNPRSHGELFF
TRBJ1-2 | TRBD1 | many | TRBV18 | TGTGCCAGCTCGCCAGGGACAGCGGCTAACTATGGCTACACCTTC | CASSPGTAANYGYTF
TRBJ2-5 | TRBD1 | many | TRBV20-1 | TGCAGTGCTAGCACCGGGACAGGACAGACCCAGTACTTC | CSASTGTGQTQYF
TRBJ2-7 | TRBD1 | . | TRBV28 | TGTGCCAGCGACAGGGGGGGCAGCTACGAGCAGTACTTC | CASDRGGSYEQYF
TRBJ2-3 | TRBD1 | many | TRBV28 | TGTGCCAGCAGACCAGGACAGGGAGACACAGATACGCAGTATTTT | CASRPGQGDTDTQYF
TRBJ2-7 | . | . | TRBV18 | TGTGCCAGCTCATCAGGGACTGCCCACGAGCAGTACTTC | CASSSGTAHEQYF
TRBJ2-3 | TRBD2 | . | TRBV5-6 | TGTGCCAGCAGCCCCCAGACCCTAAGGGGGGCGGGAGGCCCGGAGGATACGCAGTATTTT | CASSPQTLRGAGGPEDTQYF
TRBJ1-1 | . | . | TRBV30 | TGTGCCTGGAGTGCGGAAACTGAAGCTTTCTTT | CAWSAETEAFF
TRBJ1-5 | . | many | TRBV20-1 | TGCAGTGCTAGAGCCCTCAGGGGCAATCAGCCCCAGCATTTT | CSARALRGNQPQHF
TRBJ1-2 | TRBD1 | . | TRBV24-1 | TGTGCCACCAGTGATTTCCGACAGGGTGGCTATGGCTACACCTTC | CATSDFRQGGYGYTF
TRBJ2-2 | TRBD2 | many | TRBV28 | TGTGCCAGCAGTTTAACGAGGCTAGCGGGAAGACCTCCGAACACCGGGGAGCTGTTTTTT | CASSLTRLAGRPPNTGELFF
TRBJ1-1 | TRBD1 | many | TRBV20-1 | TGCAGTGAACGGACAGGGGGCGTGAACACTGAAGCTTTCTTT | CSERTGGVNTEAFF
TRBJ2-7 | . | few | TRBV5-1 | TGCGCCAGCAGCACGGGGCAGCAATACGAGCAGTACTTC | CASSTGQQYEQYF
TRBJ2-7 | TRBD1 | . | TRBV28 | TGTGCCAGCAGGTCCGGACAGGGGGCCTACGAGCAGTACTTC | CASRSGQGAYEQYF